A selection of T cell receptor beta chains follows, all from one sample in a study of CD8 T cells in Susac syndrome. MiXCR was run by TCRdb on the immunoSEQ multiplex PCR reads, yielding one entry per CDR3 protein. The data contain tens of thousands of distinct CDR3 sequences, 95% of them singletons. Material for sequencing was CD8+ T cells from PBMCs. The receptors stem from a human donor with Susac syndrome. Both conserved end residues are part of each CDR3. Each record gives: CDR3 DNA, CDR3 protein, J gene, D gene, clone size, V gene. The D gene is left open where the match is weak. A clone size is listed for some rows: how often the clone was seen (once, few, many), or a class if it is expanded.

cdr3_nt: TGCGCCAGCAGCCCCAGTGCGGGAATTGGGGACAATGAGCAGTTCTTC
cdr3_aa: CASSPSAGIGDNEQFF
j_call: TRBJ2-1
d_call: NA
clone_size: NA
v_call: TRBV4-1

cdr3_nt: TGTGCCAGCAGCGACCGGGACAGCTACCAATACTTC
cdr3_aa: CASSDRDSYQYF
j_call: TRBJ2-5
d_call: TRBD1
clone_size: NA
v_call: TRBV7-9

cdr3_nt: TGCAGCGTTGTGCTGCCGAGCTCCTACGAGCAGTACTTC
cdr3_aa: CSVVLPSSYEQYF
j_call: TRBJ2-7
d_call: NA
clone_size: once
v_call: TRBV29-1

cdr3_nt: TGTGCCAGCAGTTTCTTGTCGGGAGCTTGGTCGGCTTTCTTT
cdr3_aa: CASSFLSGAWSAFF
j_call: TRBJ1-1
d_call: NA
clone_size: NA
v_call: TRBV12-3/TRBV12-4

cdr3_nt: TGTGCCAGCACCGAGGGCAATGAGCAGTTCTTC
cdr3_aa: CASTEGNEQFF
j_call: TRBJ2-1
d_call: NA
clone_size: NA
v_call: TRBV27

cdr3_nt: TGTGCCAGCAGCTTAGACCCGGACACTGAAGCTTTCTTT
cdr3_aa: CASSLDPDTEAFF
j_call: TRBJ1-1
d_call: NA
clone_size: NA
v_call: TRBV11-2

cdr3_nt: TGTGCCAGCAGTTTCGGGAACCTAGCCAAAAACATTCAGTACTTC
cdr3_aa: CASSFGNLAKNIQYF
j_call: TRBJ2-4
d_call: NA
clone_size: NA
v_call: TRBV27

cdr3_nt: TGCGCCAGCAGAGGGGCGGGGGCAGATACGCAGTATTTT
cdr3_aa: CASRGAGADTQYF
j_call: TRBJ2-3
d_call: TRBD2
clone_size: NA
v_call: TRBV5-1

cdr3_nt: TGCGCCAGCAGCTTGGATCTGTCCTACGAGCAGTACTTC
cdr3_aa: CASSLDLSYEQYF
j_call: TRBJ2-7
d_call: NA
clone_size: NA
v_call: TRBV5-1

cdr3_nt: TGTGCCAGCAGCCAAGAGGAACAGGACTACGAGCAGTACTTC
cdr3_aa: CASSQEEQDYEQYF
j_call: TRBJ2-7
d_call: NA
clone_size: NA
v_call: TRBV3-1

cdr3_nt: TGTGCCTGGAGCCCCGGGACAGGCGGGCTGTTTTTT
cdr3_aa: CAWSPGTGGLFF
j_call: TRBJ2-2
d_call: TRBD1
clone_size: NA
v_call: TRBV30

cdr3_nt: TGTGCCAGCAGCCAGTACACGCAAGAGACCCAGTACTTC
cdr3_aa: CASSQYTQETQYF
j_call: TRBJ2-5
d_call: NA
clone_size: NA
v_call: TRBV3-1

cdr3_nt: TGCAGTGCTAGAGGTCGACTACTTCACAGGCCAGATACGCAGTATTTT
cdr3_aa: CSARGRLLHRPDTQYF
j_call: TRBJ2-3
d_call: NA
clone_size: once
v_call: TRBV20-1

cdr3_nt: TGTGCCACCAGCAGGGCCCACAATGAGCAGTTCTTC
cdr3_aa: CATSRAHNEQFF
j_call: TRBJ2-1
d_call: NA
clone_size: once
v_call: TRBV15

cdr3_nt: TGCGCCAGCAGCCAAACGGCTTCCTACGAGCAGTACTTC
cdr3_aa: CASSQTASYEQYF
j_call: TRBJ2-7
d_call: NA
clone_size: NA
v_call: TRBV4-1

cdr3_nt: TGTGCCAGCAGCTTAGATAGCGGGAGACGCTATGTCGATGAGCAGTTCTTC
cdr3_aa: CASSLDSGRRYVDEQFF
j_call: TRBJ2-1
d_call: TRBD2
clone_size: NA
v_call: TRBV11-2

cdr3_nt: TGCAGTGTTGAAGCAACAGATTCCTACGAGCAGTACTTC
cdr3_aa: CSVEATDSYEQYF
j_call: TRBJ2-7
d_call: NA
clone_size: NA
v_call: TRBV20-1

cdr3_nt: TGTGCCAGCAGCGCACACTACGAGCAGTACTTC
cdr3_aa: CASSAHYEQYF
j_call: TRBJ2-7
d_call: NA
clone_size: once
v_call: TRBV7-2

cdr3_nt: TGTGCCAGCAGTGACTTCAATGAGCAGTTCTTC
cdr3_aa: CASSDFNEQFF
j_call: TRBJ2-1
d_call: NA
clone_size: few
v_call: TRBV2

cdr3_nt: TGTGCCAGCAGCGGAGCCAAGACTAGCGGGAGTTCTAGCTACGAGCAGTACTTC
cdr3_aa: CASSGAKTSGSSSYEQYF
j_call: TRBJ2-7
d_call: TRBD2
clone_size: NA
v_call: TRBV3-1

cdr3_nt: TGTGCCAGCAGTTACGACACCGGGGAGCTGTTTTTT
cdr3_aa: CASSYDTGELFF
j_call: TRBJ2-2
d_call: NA
clone_size: NA
v_call: TRBV6-2/TRBV6-3

cdr3_nt: TGCAGTGCTAGAGATGATCCATGGGAGACCCAGTACTTC
cdr3_aa: CSARDDPWETQYF
j_call: TRBJ2-5
d_call: NA
clone_size: NA
v_call: TRBV20-1

cdr3_nt: TGTGCCAGCAGTTATCTAGATGGGGAGACCCAGTACTTC
cdr3_aa: CASSYLDGETQYF
j_call: TRBJ2-5
d_call: NA
clone_size: NA
v_call: TRBV6-5

cdr3_nt: TGCAGTGCCATAGCGGGAAGCACAGATACGCAGTATTTT
cdr3_aa: CSAIAGSTDTQYF
j_call: TRBJ2-3
d_call: TRBD2
clone_size: NA
v_call: TRBV20-1

cdr3_nt: TGTGCCAGCAGCCAAGTCCTTAGCTCCTACAATGAGCAGTTCTTC
cdr3_aa: CASSQVLSSYNEQFF
j_call: TRBJ2-1
d_call: NA
clone_size: NA
v_call: TRBV3-1

cdr3_nt: TGTGCCAGCTCCCAGGGGGAGATCGGAGGTGAGCAGTTCTTC
cdr3_aa: CASSQGEIGGEQFF
j_call: TRBJ2-1
d_call: TRBD1
clone_size: once
v_call: TRBV6-4

cdr3_nt: TGTGCCAGCAGCTTGGGGACGGGGTCCTACAATGAGCAGTTCTTC
cdr3_aa: CASSLGTGSYNEQFF
j_call: TRBJ2-1
d_call: NA
clone_size: NA
v_call: TRBV5-8

cdr3_nt: TGTGCCAGCAGTTTATCCATACACGAGCAGTACTTC
cdr3_aa: CASSLSIHEQYF
j_call: TRBJ2-7
d_call: NA
clone_size: NA
v_call: TRBV27

cdr3_nt: TGCAGTGCTAGAGATGGACAGAGCAACACTGAAGCTTTCTTT
cdr3_aa: CSARDGQSNTEAFF
j_call: TRBJ1-1
d_call: NA
clone_size: NA
v_call: TRBV20-1

cdr3_nt: TGCAGTGCTAGTGAACTAGCGAGGCCCTACAATGAGCAGTTCTTC
cdr3_aa: CSASELARPYNEQFF
j_call: TRBJ2-1
d_call: TRBD2
clone_size: NA
v_call: TRBV20-1

cdr3_nt: TGCAGTGCTAGAGGTCCTAGCGGAGATCAAGAGACCCAGTACTTC
cdr3_aa: CSARGPSGDQETQYF
j_call: TRBJ2-5
d_call: TRBD2
clone_size: NA
v_call: TRBV20-1

cdr3_nt: TGCAGCGTAGCGGGGCCTCTTTACGAGCAGTACTTC
cdr3_aa: CSVAGPLYEQYF
j_call: TRBJ2-7
d_call: TRBD2
clone_size: NA
v_call: TRBV29-1

cdr3_nt: TGCGCCAGCAGCCCCGGACTAGCGGGGACGGATGAGCAGTTCTTC
cdr3_aa: CASSPGLAGTDEQFF
j_call: TRBJ2-1
d_call: TRBD2
clone_size: NA
v_call: TRBV4-1

cdr3_nt: TGCAGTGCTAGAGACCTGACAGGGGGCGGGGAGACCCAGTACTTC
cdr3_aa: CSARDLTGGGETQYF
j_call: TRBJ2-5
d_call: TRBD1
clone_size: NA
v_call: TRBV20-1

cdr3_nt: TGCGCCAGCAGCTTGGTCGACAGTCGCTACGAGCAGTACTTC
cdr3_aa: CASSLVDSRYEQYF
j_call: TRBJ2-7
d_call: NA
clone_size: NA
v_call: TRBV5-1

cdr3_nt: TGTGCCAGCAGCGGATCGAACACCGGGGAGCTGTTTTTT
cdr3_aa: CASSGSNTGELFF
j_call: TRBJ2-2
d_call: NA
clone_size: few
v_call: TRBV7-9

cdr3_nt: TGTGCCAGCAGCGTAGGACAGGGCCCCTACAATGAGCAGTTCTTC
cdr3_aa: CASSVGQGPYNEQFF
j_call: TRBJ2-1
d_call: TRBD1
clone_size: NA
v_call: TRBV9

cdr3_nt: TGTGCCAGCAGCCTCAGTGGAGGGGAGGACATTCAGTACTTC
cdr3_aa: CASSLSGGEDIQYF
j_call: TRBJ2-4
d_call: NA
clone_size: NA
v_call: TRBV5-6

cdr3_nt: TGCAGCGCCCATGGGGGGGAAGCTTTCTTT
cdr3_aa: CSAHGGEAFF
j_call: TRBJ1-1
d_call: NA
clone_size: NA
v_call: TRBV29-1

cdr3_nt: TGCAGCGTTCCCACAGGTTATTATGGCTACACCTTC
cdr3_aa: CSVPTGYYGYTF
j_call: TRBJ1-2
d_call: NA
clone_size: NA
v_call: TRBV29-1

cdr3_nt: TGTGCCATCCGGGCCAACACCGGGGAGCTGTTTTTT
cdr3_aa: CAIRANTGELFF
j_call: TRBJ2-2
d_call: NA
clone_size: NA
v_call: TRBV10-3

cdr3_nt: TGCGCCAGCAGCTCGGCGGGAGGGCCTTCAGATACGCAGTATTTT
cdr3_aa: CASSSAGGPSDTQYF
j_call: TRBJ2-3
d_call: TRBD2
clone_size: NA
v_call: TRBV5-1

cdr3_nt: TGTGCCAGCAGCACGGGACAGGGCCCCAGAGATACGCAGTATTTT
cdr3_aa: CASSTGQGPRDTQYF
j_call: TRBJ2-3
d_call: TRBD1
clone_size: NA
v_call: TRBV7-9

cdr3_nt: TGCAGCGTTGCCGGGGCGCGGGATGGCTACACCTTC
cdr3_aa: CSVAGARDGYTF
j_call: TRBJ1-2
d_call: NA
clone_size: NA
v_call: TRBV29-1

cdr3_nt: TGCAGCGTTGAAGGGACAGGAAACACCATATATTTT
cdr3_aa: CSVEGTGNTIYF
j_call: TRBJ1-3
d_call: NA
clone_size: NA
v_call: TRBV29-1

cdr3_nt: TGTGCCAGCTGGGGCGGGGACGGAGACAATGAGCAGTTCTTC
cdr3_aa: CASWGGDGDNEQFF
j_call: TRBJ2-1
d_call: NA
clone_size: NA
v_call: TRBV27

cdr3_nt: TGCGCCAGCAGCCAAGAGGAAGCCTCCTACAATGAGCAGTTCTTC
cdr3_aa: CASSQEEASYNEQFF
j_call: TRBJ2-1
d_call: NA
clone_size: NA
v_call: TRBV4-1

cdr3_nt: TGTGCCAGCAGCTTGGAGGGACAGGGGGCGGTCCCGAACACTGAAGCTTTCTTT
cdr3_aa: CASSLEGQGAVPNTEAFF
j_call: TRBJ1-1
d_call: TRBD1
clone_size: NA
v_call: TRBV5-6

cdr3_nt: TGTGCCAGCAGCCCGGGGACTAGCGGAAGGTACGAGCAGTACTTC
cdr3_aa: CASSPGTSGRYEQYF
j_call: TRBJ2-7
d_call: TRBD2
clone_size: NA
v_call: TRBV13